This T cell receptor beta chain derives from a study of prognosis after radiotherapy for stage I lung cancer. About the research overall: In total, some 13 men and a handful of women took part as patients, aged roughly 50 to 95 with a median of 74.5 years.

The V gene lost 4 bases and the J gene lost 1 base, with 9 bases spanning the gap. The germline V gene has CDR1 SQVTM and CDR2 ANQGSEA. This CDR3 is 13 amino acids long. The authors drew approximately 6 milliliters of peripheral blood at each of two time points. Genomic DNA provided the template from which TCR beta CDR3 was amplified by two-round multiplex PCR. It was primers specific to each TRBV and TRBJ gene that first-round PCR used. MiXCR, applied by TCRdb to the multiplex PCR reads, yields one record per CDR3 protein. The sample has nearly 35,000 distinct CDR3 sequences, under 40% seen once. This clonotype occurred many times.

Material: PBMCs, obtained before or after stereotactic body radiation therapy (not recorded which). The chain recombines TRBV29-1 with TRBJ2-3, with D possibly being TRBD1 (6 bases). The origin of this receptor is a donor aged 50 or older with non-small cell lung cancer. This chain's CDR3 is CSVAAGGTDTQYF. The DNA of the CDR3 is TGCAGCGTTGCGGCAGGGGGCACAGATACGCAGTATTTT.